This T cell receptor (beta chain) appears in the sequencing data of a study of blood T cells in healthy people across ages. Study results and caveats: More naive CD4+ cells and higher diversity were found in long-lived than in aged donors. TCR beta diversity per million T cells fell roughly linearly with age. The study regarded diversity estimates from one million T cells as underestimates.

A sample-barcoded 5' primer and a J-beta primer mix were used in a second PCR of roughly 7 to 12 cycles. MiXCR was run by TCRdb on the 5' RACE reads, yielding one entry per CDR3 protein. The sample shows 380,000 or so distinct CDR3 sequences, about half of them seen only once. About this clonotype itself: Its antigen is unknown. The junction and the germline gene differ at one end; a read error may be behind it.

Every donor gave ten milliliters of peripheral blood. Sequenced: blood. The TCR was taken from a man aged 55-75 years in good health.

The CDR3 here is CASSEAYGYTF. The CDR3 DNA reads TGTGCCAGCAGTGAGGCTTATGGCTACACCTTC. The gene calls are TRBV10-3 and TRBJ1-2; unclear D gene. The CDR3 totals 11 residues. The germline V gene has CDR1 ENHRY and CDR2 SYGVKD.